This T cell receptor (beta chain) originates from a study of T cell changes during pregnancy in multiple sclerosis (dated by TCRdb to 2018 to 2020). Context from the whole study: In women with multiple sclerosis, the researchers looked at how the T cell repertoire shifted as pregnancy progressed.

On this clone itself: Which antigen it targets is not known. No much larger clone is present one base from it, and per-base qualities are unavailable.

Library preparation was by the immunoSEQ multiplex PCR assay. In TCRdb, the immuneACCESS table is reduced to in-frame sequences with V and J assigned. These tables do not hold every clone; where another copy was compared, an unresolved V gene accounts for under half, and the others remain unexplained. For this sample the table gives 85,000 to 90,000 clones, of which about 93% were detected only once. The ten largest make up around 1.7% of the sample. The CDR1 and CDR2 encoded by the germline V gene are SGHVS and FQNEAQ. V is trimmed back by 4 bases and J by 0 bases, and the junction contains 8 bases that no gene match accounts for. The cysteine opens and the phenylalanine closes a CDR3 of 17 amino acids. CDR3 DNA only is kept here, 51 bases in frame from base 1.

The receptor's source is a female donor in good health, enrolled as a control in a pregnancy study. Rearrangement joined TRBV7-8 to TRBJ1-2, with TRBD1 identical over 10 junction bases. The sequences come from peripheral blood, collected after pregnancy. Here the CDR3 is given as CASSYRTGTGANYGYTF. Here is the DNA: TGTGCCAGCAGCTATAGAACCGGGACAGGGGCTAACTATGGCTACACCTTC.